The TCR beta chain described here comes from a study of CD8 T cells in Susac syndrome. Study-level background: The Susac syndrome patients that were sequenced included 5 or 6 with active disease and fewer than 10 in remission.

When the RNA was reverse transcribed, random hexamers were used with an input of roughly 0.5 to 1 ug. Each CDR3 protein gets one entry after TCRdb re-called the immunoSEQ multiplex PCR reads with MiXCR. The sample has 75,000 to 100,000 distinct CDR3 sequences; 94% are singletons. Sequencing used CD8+ T cells from PBMCs. This TCR derives from a human donor with Susac syndrome.

The CDR3 here is CASEGQGGEQYF. The CDR3 region has the DNA TGTGCCAGCGAGGGACAGGGCGGCGAGCAGTACTTC. The chain links TRBV3-1 to TRBJ2-7; TRBD1 matches 9 bases. The CDR3 is 12 residues long. Germline lookup yields CDR1 LGHDT and CDR2 YNNKEL (reference sequence). Losses at the gene ends were 8 bases for V and 6 bases for J; bases not matched to a gene: 5.